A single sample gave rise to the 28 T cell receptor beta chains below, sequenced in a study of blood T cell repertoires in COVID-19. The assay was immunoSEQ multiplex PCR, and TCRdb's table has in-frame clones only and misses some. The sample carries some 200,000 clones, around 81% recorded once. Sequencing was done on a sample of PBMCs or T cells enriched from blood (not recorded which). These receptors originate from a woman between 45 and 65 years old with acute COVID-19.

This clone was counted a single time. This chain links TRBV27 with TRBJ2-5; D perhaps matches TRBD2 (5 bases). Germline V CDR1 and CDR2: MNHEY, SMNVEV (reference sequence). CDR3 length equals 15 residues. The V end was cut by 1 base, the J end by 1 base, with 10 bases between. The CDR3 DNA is TGTGCCAGCAGTTTATTACGGCTAGCCCAAGAGACCCAGTACTTC. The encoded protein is CASSLLRLAQETQYF.

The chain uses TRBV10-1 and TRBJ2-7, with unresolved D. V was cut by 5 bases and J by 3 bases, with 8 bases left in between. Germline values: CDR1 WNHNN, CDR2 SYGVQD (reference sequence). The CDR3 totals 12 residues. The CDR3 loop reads CASSNVVYEQYF. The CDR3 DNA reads TGCGCCAGCAGTAATGTAGTCTACGAGCAGTACTTC.

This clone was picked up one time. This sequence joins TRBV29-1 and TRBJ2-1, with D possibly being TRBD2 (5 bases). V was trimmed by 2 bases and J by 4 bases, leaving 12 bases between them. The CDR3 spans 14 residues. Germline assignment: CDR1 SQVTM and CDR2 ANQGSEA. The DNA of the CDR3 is TGCAGCGTTGAACTCGCGGGTTATTACAATGAGCAGTTCTTC. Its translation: CSVELAGYYNEQFF.

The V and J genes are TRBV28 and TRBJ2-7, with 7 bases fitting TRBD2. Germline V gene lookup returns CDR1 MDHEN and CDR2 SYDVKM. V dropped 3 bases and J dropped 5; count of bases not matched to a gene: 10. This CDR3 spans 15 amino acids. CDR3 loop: CASSLVGSGTDEQYF. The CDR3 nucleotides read TGTGCCAGCAGTTTGGTTGGGAGCGGGACCGACGAGCAGTACTTC.

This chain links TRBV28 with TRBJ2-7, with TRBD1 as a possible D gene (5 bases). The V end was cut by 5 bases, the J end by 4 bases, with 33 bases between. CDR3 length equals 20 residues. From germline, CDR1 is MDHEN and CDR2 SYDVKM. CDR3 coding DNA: TGTGCCAGCAGTCTTAAACAGGCGTCACGACGGGTAACCGTACGATACGAGCAGTACTTC. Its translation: CASSLKQASRRVTVRYEQYF. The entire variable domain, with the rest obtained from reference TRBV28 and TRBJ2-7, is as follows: DVKVTQSSRYLVKRTGEKVFLECVQDMDHENMFWYRQDPGLGLRLIYFSYDVKMKEKGDIPEGYSVSREKKERFSLILESASTNQTSMYLCASSLKQASRRVTVRYEQYFGPGTRLTVT.

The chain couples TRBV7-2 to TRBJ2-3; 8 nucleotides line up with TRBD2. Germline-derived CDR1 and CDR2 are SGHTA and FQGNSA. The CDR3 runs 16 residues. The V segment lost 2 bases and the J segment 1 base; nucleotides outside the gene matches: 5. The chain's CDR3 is CASSLSLTSGTDTQYF. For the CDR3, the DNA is TGTGCCAGCAGCTTATCGCTGACTAGCGGCACAGATACGCAGTATTTT.

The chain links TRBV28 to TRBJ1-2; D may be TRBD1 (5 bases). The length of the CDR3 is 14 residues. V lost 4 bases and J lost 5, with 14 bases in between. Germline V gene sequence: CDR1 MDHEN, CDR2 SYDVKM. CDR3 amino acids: CASSSGLRGYGYTF. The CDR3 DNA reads TGTGCCAGCAGTTCGGGACTCCGAGGATATGGCTACACCTTC.

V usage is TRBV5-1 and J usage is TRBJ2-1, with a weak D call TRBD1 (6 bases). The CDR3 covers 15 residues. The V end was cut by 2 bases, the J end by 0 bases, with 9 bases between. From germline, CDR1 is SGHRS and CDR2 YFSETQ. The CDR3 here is CASSLTGNSYNEQFF. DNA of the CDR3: TGCGCCAGCAGCTTAACAGGGAACTCCTACAATGAGCAGTTCTTC.

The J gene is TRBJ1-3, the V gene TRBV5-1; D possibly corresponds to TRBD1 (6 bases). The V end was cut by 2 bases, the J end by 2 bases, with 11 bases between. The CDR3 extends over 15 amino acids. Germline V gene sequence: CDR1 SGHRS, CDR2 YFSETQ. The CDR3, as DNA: TGCGCCAGCAGCTTAGACAGGCATCCTGGAAACACCATATATTTT. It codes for CASSLDRHPGNTIYF.

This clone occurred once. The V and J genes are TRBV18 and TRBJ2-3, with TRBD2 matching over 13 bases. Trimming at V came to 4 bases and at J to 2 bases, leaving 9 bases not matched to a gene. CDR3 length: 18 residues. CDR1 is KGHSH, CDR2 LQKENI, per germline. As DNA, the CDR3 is TGTGCCAGCTCACGGACTAGCGGGGGACAGGGGCACACAGATACGCAGTATTTT. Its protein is CASSRTSGGQGHTDTQYF.

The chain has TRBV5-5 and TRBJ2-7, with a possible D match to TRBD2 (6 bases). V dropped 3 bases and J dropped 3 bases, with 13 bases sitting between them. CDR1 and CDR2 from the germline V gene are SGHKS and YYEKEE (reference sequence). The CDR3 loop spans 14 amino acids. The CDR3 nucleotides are TGTGCCAGCAGCTGGGGGGACGGCAGCTACGAGCAGTACTTC. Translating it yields CASSWGDGSYEQYF.

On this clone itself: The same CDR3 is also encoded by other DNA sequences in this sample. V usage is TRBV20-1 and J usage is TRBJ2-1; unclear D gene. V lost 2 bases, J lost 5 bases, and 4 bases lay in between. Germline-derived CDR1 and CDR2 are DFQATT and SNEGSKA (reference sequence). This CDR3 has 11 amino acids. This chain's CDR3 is CSARSDNEQFF. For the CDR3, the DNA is TGCAGTGCTAGAAGCGACAATGAGCAGTTCTTC.

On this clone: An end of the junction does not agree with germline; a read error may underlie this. The DNA for the CDR3 is TGTGCCAGCTCACCACCGAGCAGGGGGCGGCAGGGTTTT. The encoded protein is CASSPPSRGRQGF. The chain joins TRBV18 to TRBJ2-3; 8 nucleotides line up with TRBD1. The CDR3 runs 13 residues. Germline CDR1 KGHSH, CDR2 LQKENI.

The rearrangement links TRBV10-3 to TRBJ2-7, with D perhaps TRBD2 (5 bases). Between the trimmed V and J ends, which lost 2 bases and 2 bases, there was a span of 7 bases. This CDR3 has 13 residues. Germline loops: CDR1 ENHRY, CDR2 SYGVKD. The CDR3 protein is CAISEGGPYEQYF. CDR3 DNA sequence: TGTGCCATCAGTGAGGGAGGTCCCTACGAGCAGTACTTC.

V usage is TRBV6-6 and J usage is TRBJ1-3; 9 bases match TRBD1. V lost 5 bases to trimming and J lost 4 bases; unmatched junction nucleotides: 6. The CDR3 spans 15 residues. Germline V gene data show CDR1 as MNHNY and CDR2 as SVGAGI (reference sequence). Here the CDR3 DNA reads TGTGCCAGCAGTGATACAGGGGGCGTGGGAAACACCATATATTTT. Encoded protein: CASSDTGGVGNTIYF.

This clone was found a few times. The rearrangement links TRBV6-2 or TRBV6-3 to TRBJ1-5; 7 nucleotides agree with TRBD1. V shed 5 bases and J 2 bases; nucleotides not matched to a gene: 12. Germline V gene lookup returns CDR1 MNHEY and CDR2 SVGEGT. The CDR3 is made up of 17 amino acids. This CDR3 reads CASSPHRGIDGNQPQHF. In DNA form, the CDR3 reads TGTGCCAGCAGTCCACACAGGGGAATTGATGGCAATCAGCCCCAGCATTTT.

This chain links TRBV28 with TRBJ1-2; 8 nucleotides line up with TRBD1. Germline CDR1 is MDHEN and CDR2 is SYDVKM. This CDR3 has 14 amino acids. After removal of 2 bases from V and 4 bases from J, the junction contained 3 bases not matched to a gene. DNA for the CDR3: TGTGCCAGCAGTTTAACGGACAGGGTCTATGGCTACACCTTC. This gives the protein CASSLTDRVYGYTF.

The chain's CDR3 is CASSAVGQGANTEAFF. Here the CDR3 DNA reads TGTGCCAGCAGCGCCGTCGGACAGGGAGCGAACACTGAAGCTTTCTTT. The chain links TRBV13 to TRBJ1-1; 8 bases align to TRBD1. The CDR3 loop spans 16 amino acids. V lost 5 bases to trimming and J lost 1 base; unmatched junction nucleotides: 9. Germline V lookup: CDR1 PRHDT, CDR2 FYEKMQ (reference sequence).

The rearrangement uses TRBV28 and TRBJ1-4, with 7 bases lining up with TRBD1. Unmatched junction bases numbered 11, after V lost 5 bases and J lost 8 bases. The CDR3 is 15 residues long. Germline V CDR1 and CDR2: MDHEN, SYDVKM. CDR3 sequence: CASSTRQGGLEKLFF. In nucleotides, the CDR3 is TGTGCCAGCAGTACCCGACAGGGAGGTCTGGAAAAACTGTTTTTT.

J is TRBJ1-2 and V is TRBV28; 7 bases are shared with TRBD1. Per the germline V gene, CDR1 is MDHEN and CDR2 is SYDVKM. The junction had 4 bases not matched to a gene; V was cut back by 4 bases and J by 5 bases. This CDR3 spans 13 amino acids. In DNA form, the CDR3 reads TGTGCCAGCAGTTGGGGACAGCTATATGGCTACACCTTC. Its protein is CASSWGQLYGYTF.

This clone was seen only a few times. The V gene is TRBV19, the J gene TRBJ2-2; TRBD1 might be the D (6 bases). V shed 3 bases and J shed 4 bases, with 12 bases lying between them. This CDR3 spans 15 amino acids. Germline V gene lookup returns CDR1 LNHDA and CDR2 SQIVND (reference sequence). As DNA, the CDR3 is TGTGCCAGTAGTATGCAGGGGTTACTCACCGGGGAGCTGTTTTTT. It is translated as CASSMQGLLTGELFF.

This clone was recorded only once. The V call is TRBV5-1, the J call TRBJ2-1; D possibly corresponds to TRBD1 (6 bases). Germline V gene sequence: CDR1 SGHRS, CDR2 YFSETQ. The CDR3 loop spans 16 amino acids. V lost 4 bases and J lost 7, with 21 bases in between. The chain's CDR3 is CASSPEDSQDRNEQFF. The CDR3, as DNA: TGCGCCAGCAGCCCGGAGGACAGCCAGGACCGTAATGAGCAGTTCTTC.

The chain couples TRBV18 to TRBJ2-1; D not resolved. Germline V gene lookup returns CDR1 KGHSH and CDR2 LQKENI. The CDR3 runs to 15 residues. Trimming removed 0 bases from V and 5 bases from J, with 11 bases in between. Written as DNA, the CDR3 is TGTGCCAGCTCACCACCCATAGGCAGGAACAATGAGCAGTTCTTC. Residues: CASSPPIGRNNEQFF.

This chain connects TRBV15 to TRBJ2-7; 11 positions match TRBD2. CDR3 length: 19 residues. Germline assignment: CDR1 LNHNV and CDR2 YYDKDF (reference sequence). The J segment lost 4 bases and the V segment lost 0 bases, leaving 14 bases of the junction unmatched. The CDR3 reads CATSREPGLAAQRAYEQYF. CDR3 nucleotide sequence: TGTGCCACCAGCAGAGAGCCGGGACTAGCGGCCCAGAGAGCGTACGAGCAGTACTTC.

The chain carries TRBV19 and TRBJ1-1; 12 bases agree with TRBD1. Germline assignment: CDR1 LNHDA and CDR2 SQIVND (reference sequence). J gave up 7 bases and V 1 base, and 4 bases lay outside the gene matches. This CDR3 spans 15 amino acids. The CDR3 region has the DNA TGTGCCAGTAGTATAGGGGACAGGGGGCTTAATGAAGCTTTCTTT. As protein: CASSIGDRGLNEAFF. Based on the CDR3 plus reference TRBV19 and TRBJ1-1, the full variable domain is DGGITQSPKYLFRKEGQNVTLSCEQNLNHDAMYWYRQDPGQGLRLIYYSQIVNDFQKGDIAEGYSVSREKKESFPLTVTSAQKNPTAFYLCASSIGDRGLNEAFFGQGTRLTVV.

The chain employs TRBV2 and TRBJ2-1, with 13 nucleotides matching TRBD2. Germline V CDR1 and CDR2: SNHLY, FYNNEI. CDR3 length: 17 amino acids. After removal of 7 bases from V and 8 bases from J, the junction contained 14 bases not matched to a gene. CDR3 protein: CASTISRGTSGVYEQFF. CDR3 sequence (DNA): TGTGCCAGCACCATATCCCGGGGGACTAGCGGGGTTTATGAGCAGTTCTTC. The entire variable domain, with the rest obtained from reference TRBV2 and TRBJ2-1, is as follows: EPEVTQTPSHQVTQMGQEVILRCVPISNHLYFYWYRQILGQKVEFLVSFYNNEISEKSEIFDDQFSVERPDGSNFTLKIRSTKLEDSAMYFCASTISRGTSGVYEQFFGPGTRLTVL.

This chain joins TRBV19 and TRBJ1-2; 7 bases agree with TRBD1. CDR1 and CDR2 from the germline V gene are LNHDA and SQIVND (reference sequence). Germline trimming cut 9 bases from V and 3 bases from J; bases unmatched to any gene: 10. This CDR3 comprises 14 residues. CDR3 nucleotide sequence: TGTGCCAGCTTAAACAGGGGCTGGGACTATGGCTACACCTTC. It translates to CASLNRGWDYGYTF.

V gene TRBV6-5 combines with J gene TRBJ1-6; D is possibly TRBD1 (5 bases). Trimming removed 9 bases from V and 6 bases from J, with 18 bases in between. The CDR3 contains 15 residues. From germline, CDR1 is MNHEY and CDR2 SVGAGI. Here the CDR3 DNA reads TGTGCCAGTCGGGGGGTCACAGGTTTTAATTCACCCCTCCACTTT. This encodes CASRGVTGFNSPLHF.